This paragraph reports one T cell receptor beta chain. Germline V gene lookup returns CDR1 WSHSY and CDR2 SAAADI. The CDR3 spans 11 residues. V was clipped by 4 bases and J by 3 bases, with 4 bases between them. The entry originates in a study of T cell changes during pregnancy in multiple sclerosis. Assay: immunoSEQ multiplex PCR; the TCRdb copy retains only in-frame clones and omits some. The table has tens of thousands of clones, roughly 92% seen once. This sequence was found in a female donor in good health, enrolled as a control in a pregnancy study. The gene calls are TRBV10-2 and TRBJ2-7; D ambiguous. Sequencing used peripheral blood, obtained after pregnancy. CDR3 in amino acids: CASSVSYEQYF. Written as DNA, the CDR3 is TGCGCCAGCAGTGTGAGCTACGAGCAGTACTTC.